This entry features one T cell receptor beta chain sequence. Its cognate antigen is unknown. The repertoire was sequenced with immunoSEQ multiplex PCR; TCRdb's copy has only in-frame clones and lacks some. The sample contains roughly 13,000 clones, about 92% of which appear only once. The entry originates in a study of T cells in localized non-small cell lung cancer. Notes on the study in general: The appearance of a median 57 of the top 100 tumor clones was seen in adjacent lung.

This CDR3 has 15 amino acids. Germline values: CDR1 SGHTS, CDR2 YDEGEE. Trimming removed 0 bases from V and 4 bases from J, with 12 bases in between. The sequence was obtained from a man aged 35 to 69 with stage III lung adenocarcinoma. The source material was peripheral blood mononuclear cells, sampled before any cancer treatment. The rearrangement links TRBV5-8 to TRBJ2-3; D is ambiguous. Here the CDR3 reads CASSLVGVRADTQYF. The CDR3 DNA reads TGTGCCAGCAGCTTGGTTGGGGTACGAGCAGATACGCAGTATTTT. Full variable domain (missing parts from reference TRBV5-8 and TRBJ2-3): EAGVTQSPTHLIKTRGQQATLRCSPISGHTSVYWYQQALGLGLQFLLWYDEGEERNRGNFPPRFSGRQFPNYSSELNVNALELEDSALYLCASSLVGVRADTQYFGPGTRLTVL.